These 29 T cell receptor beta chains came from one sample sequenced in a study of blood T cell repertoires in COVID-19. Only in-frame clones appear in the TCRdb table, and some are missing; sequencing was by immunoSEQ multiplex PCR. This sample has around 400,000 clones, with about 88% found just once. The sequencing sample was made of PBMCs or T cells enriched from blood (not recorded which). These receptor sequences come from a young woman who had been exposed to COVID-19.

The chain combines TRBV10-3 with TRBJ1-1; D unclear. CDR1 ENHRY and CDR2 SYGVKD come from the germline V gene. Trimming removed 6 bases at V and 3 bases at J, with 8 bases between. There are 12 residues in the CDR3. CDR3 residues: CAISQTDTEAFF. DNA for the CDR3: TGTGCCATCAGCCAAACAGACACTGAAGCTTTCTTT.

The V and J genes are TRBV19 and TRBJ1-1; 11 bases align to TRBD1. The V gene's germline CDR1 is LNHDA and CDR2 SQIVND (reference sequence). After removal of 5 bases from V and 4 bases from J, the junction contained 3 bases not matched to a gene. The CDR3 totals 14 residues. CDR3 residues: CASSSGQGGTEAFF. CDR3 DNA: TGTGCCAGTAGTTCGGGACAGGGGGGCACTGAAGCTTTCTTT.

The rearrangement uses TRBV27 and TRBJ1-2, with 7 bases lining up with TRBD1. After removal of 0 bases from V and 2 bases from J, the junction contained 6 bases not matched to a gene. Germline assignment: CDR1 MNHEY and CDR2 SMNVEV (reference sequence). This CDR3 comprises 16 residues. CDR3 residues: CASSLSHRGWNYGYTF. CDR3 DNA: TGTGCCAGCAGTTTATCTCACAGGGGCTGGAACTATGGCTACACCTTC.

The chain combines TRBV11-2 with TRBJ2-7; no clear D. The germline V gene encodes CDR1 SGHAT and CDR2 FQNNGV. V was cut by 1 base and J by 1 base, with 5 bases left in between. There are 13 residues in the CDR3. The CDR3 bases are TGTGCCAGCAGCTTAGCAGAATCCTACGAGCAGTACTTC. Its protein is CASSLAESYEQYF.

This clone was picked up one time. V usage is TRBV7-2 and J usage is TRBJ2-3; 9 positions match TRBD2. Per the germline V gene, CDR1 is SGHTA and CDR2 is FQGNSA. This CDR3 spans 16 amino acids. Germline trimming cut 5 bases from V and 4 bases from J; bases unmatched to any gene: 10. The CDR3 loop reads CASSLQAGGGADTQYF. The DNA of the CDR3 is TGTGCCAGCAGCCTCCAAGCGGGCGGGGGGGCAGATACGCAGTATTTT.

The V gene is TRBV15, the J gene TRBJ2-1, with a weak D call TRBD2 (6 bases). The germline V and J ends were trimmed by 5 bases and 10 bases, with 18 bases remaining between them. Germline loops: CDR1 LNHNV, CDR2 YYDKDF (reference sequence). This CDR3 region has 14 residues. Here the CDR3 reads CATSQIQRGLEQFF. CDR3 nucleotides: TGTGCCACCAGCCAAATCCAAAGGGGACTGGAGCAGTTCTTC.

This clone was seen once. This sequence joins TRBV5-1 and TRBJ2-2; a possible D gene is TRBD2 (5 bases). With 6 bases removed from V and 7 bases from J, the gap between germline ends came to 13 bases. The germline V gene has CDR1 SGHRS and CDR2 YFSETQ. This CDR3 spans 13 amino acids. The CDR3: CASNSGGVGELFF. CDR3 nucleotide sequence: TGCGCCAGCAATTCCGGAGGAGTCGGGGAGCTGTTTTTT.

The rearrangement links TRBV27 to TRBJ2-1; D possibly corresponds to TRBD2 (7 bases). The CDR3 extends over 12 amino acids. V dropped 8 bases and J dropped 7 bases, with 12 bases sitting between them. Germline V gene sequence: CDR1 MNHEY, CDR2 SMNVEV (reference sequence). This chain's CDR3 is CASGGAMNEQFF. The CDR3 DNA reads as TGTGCCAGCGGGGGGGCCATGAATGAGCAGTTCTTC.

The chain links TRBV6-5 to TRBJ2-1; 7 bases line up with TRBD1. V was clipped by 6 bases and J by 8 bases; unmatched bases: 13. Germline loops: CDR1 MNHEY, CDR2 SVGAGI. The CDR3 length is 15 residues. The CDR3 nucleotides read TGTGCCAGCAGCGCCATGGGACAGCTGGGGGATGAGCAGTTCTTC. This encodes CASSAMGQLGDEQFF.

A single count supports this clone. V and J are TRBV28 and TRBJ2-7; 12 nucleotides line up with TRBD2. The V gene's germline CDR1 is MDHEN and CDR2 SYDVKM. CDR3 size: 15 residues. With V trimmed by 5 bases and J by 2 bases, 4 bases remained unmatched. DNA for the CDR3: TGTGCCAGCAGTGTTACTAGCGGGGGGCCCTACGAGCAGTACTTC. Protein: CASSVTSGGPYEQYF. The complete variable domain, with remaining parts taken from reference TRBV28 and TRBJ2-7, reads DVKVTQSSRYLVKRTGEKVFLECVQDMDHENMFWYRQDPGLGLRLIYFSYDVKMKEKGDIPEGYSVSREKKERFSLILESASTNQTSMYLCASSVTSGGPYEQYFGPGTRLTVT.

V and J are TRBV5-1 and TRBJ2-4; TRBD1 agrees at 7 bases. Germline-derived CDR1 and CDR2 are SGHRS and YFSETQ. Germline trimming cut 2 bases from V and 0 bases from J; bases unmatched to any gene: 2. The CDR3 spans 15 residues. DNA of the CDR3: TGCGCCAGCAGCTTCGGACAGGTAGCCAAAAACATTCAGTACTTC. It codes for CASSFGQVAKNIQYF.

This chain joins TRBV3-1 (or the pseudogene TRBV3-2) and TRBJ2-5, with 8 bases lining up with TRBD1. Germline CDR1 is LGHDT and CDR2 is YNNKEL (reference sequence). This CDR3 is built from 13 residues. With V trimmed by 4 bases and J by 5 bases, 3 bases remained unmatched. The CDR3 nucleotides read TGTGCCAGCAGCCGATACAGGGGGGAGACCCAGTACTTC. This codes for CASSRYRGETQYF.

The V call is TRBV6-2 or TRBV6-3, the J call TRBJ2-7, with 7 bases lining up with TRBD1. There are 15 residues in the CDR3. The germline V gene has CDR1 MNHEY and CDR2 SVGEGT. Trimming at V came to 5 bases and at J to 1 base, leaving 8 bases not matched to a gene. The CDR3 DNA sequence: TGTGCCAGCAGTCAAAGACAGGGTACTTCCTACGAGCAGTACTTC. Translation: CASSQRQGTSYEQYF.

The V gene is TRBV10-3, the J gene TRBJ2-5; a weak D match, TRBD1 (5 bases). Trimming removed 5 bases from V and 1 base from J, with 8 bases in between. The length of the CDR3 is 13 residues. The germline CDR1 and CDR2 sequences are ENHRY and SYGVKD. For the CDR3, the DNA is TGTGCCATCAGTAATAGGGGCCAAGAGACCCAGTACTTC. It codes for CAISNRGQETQYF.

The V gene is TRBV3-1 (or the pseudogene TRBV3-2), the J gene TRBJ2-1, with TRBD1 as a possible D gene (6 bases). V was cut by 1 base and J by 6 bases, with 13 bases left in between. The CDR3 is 15 amino acids. Germline V CDR1 and CDR2: LGHDT, YNNKEL (reference sequence). DNA for the CDR3: TGTGCCAGCAGCCAAGTTAACAGGGTACTCAATGAGCAGTTCTTC. This sequence encodes CASSQVNRVLNEQFF.

The chain has TRBV12-3 or TRBV12-4 and TRBJ2-7; D is unresolved. The CDR3 consists of 11 residues. V gave up 5 bases and J gave up 4 bases, with 6 bases separating them. This chain's CDR3 is CASSVTYEQYF. The CDR3 DNA reads TGTGCCAGCAGTGTGACTTACGAGCAGTACTTC.

V usage is TRBV28 and J usage is TRBJ1-6, with TRBD1 identical over 8 bases. The V segment lost 4 bases and the J segment 10 bases; nucleotides outside the gene matches: 6. The CDR3 sequence is 14 residues long. CDR1 is MDHEN and CDR2 is SYDVKM in the germline V gene. The CDR3 DNA follows: TGTGCCAGCAGTTCGGCAGGGGGCGTCTCACCCCTCCACTTT. It encodes CASSSAGGVSPLHF.

The rearrangement links TRBV18 to TRBJ2-2; 7 bases match TRBD1. Per germline, CDR1 KGHSH and CDR2 LQKENI. The CDR3 runs to 14 residues. V shed 3 bases, J shed 5 bases, and the junction held 3 bases outside the gene matches. For the CDR3, the DNA is TGTGCCAGCTCACCGACAGGGTGGACCGGGGAGCTGTTTTTT. It encodes CASSPTGWTGELFF.

The CDR3 DNA is TGTGCCACCAGTGAAACCGGGACAGGCTCCTACAATGAGCAGTTCTTC. This codes for CATSETGTGSYNEQFF. J is TRBJ2-1 and V is TRBV24-1; TRBD1 matches 8 bases. V gave up 4 bases and J gave up 0 bases; unmatched junction bases: 4. The CDR3 is made up of 16 amino acids. From germline, CDR1 is KGHDR and CDR2 SFDVKD.

In this sample, this clone turned up once. The chain joins TRBV4-3 to TRBJ2-7; D remains unclear. Germline-derived CDR1 and CDR2 are LGHNA and YSLEER. This CDR3 has 15 residues. V dropped 0 bases and J dropped 5 bases, with 14 bases sitting between them. The CDR3 loop is CASSQEIEAFHEQYF. CDR3 in DNA: TGCGCCAGCAGCCAAGAGATAGAGGCATTCCACGAGCAGTACTTC.

The J gene is TRBJ2-5, the V gene TRBV5-6, with D possibly TRBD2 on 5 matching bases. The CDR3 consists of 14 residues. Germline V lookup: CDR1 SGHDT, CDR2 YYEEEE. The V and J ends lost 3 bases and 4 bases respectively, with 13 bases between them. The DNA of the CDR3 is TGTGCCAGCAGCTCGTCCGGGGTATCAGAGACCCAGTACTTC. Encoded protein: CASSSSGVSETQYF.

Regarding this clone: Additional DNA sequences in this sample encode the identical CDR3. The chain joins TRBV19 to TRBJ2-7; D unclear. The CDR3 loop spans 13 amino acids. Germline V gene sequence: CDR1 LNHDA, CDR2 SQIVND (reference sequence). V lost 1 base, J lost 0 bases, and 4 bases lay in between. DNA for the CDR3: TGTGCCAGTAGTATAGGCAGCTCCTACGAGCAGTACTTC. Encoded protein: CASSIGSSYEQYF.

The chain employs TRBV28 and TRBJ1-1, with 7 bases fitting TRBD1. The CDR3 spans 15 residues. Germline CDR1 MDHEN, CDR2 SYDVKM. J lost 0 bases, V lost 3 bases, and 4 bases had no gene match. In nucleotides, the CDR3 is TGTGCCAGCAGTTTCCAGGGGGAGGTGAACACTGAAGCTTTCTTT. This gives the protein CASSFQGEVNTEAFF.

V usage is TRBV5-1 and J usage is TRBJ2-7; 12 nucleotides line up with TRBD2. This CDR3 spans 17 amino acids. With 0 bases clipped from V and 5 bases from J, the junction kept 9 bases outside the gene matches. Germline values: CDR1 SGHRS, CDR2 YFSETQ. The CDR3 sequence is CASSLVVTSGSPNEQYF. CDR3 sequence (DNA): TGCGCCAGCAGCTTGGTGGTGACTAGCGGGAGTCCCAACGAGCAGTACTTC.

The V call is TRBV10-2, the J call TRBJ2-7; D uncertain. The CDR3 contains 13 residues. CDR1 is WSHSY, CDR2 SAAADI, per germline. V lost 0 bases, J lost 7 bases, and 10 bases lay in between. CDR3 nucleotides: TGCGCCAGCAGTGAGTCGACCTTCAGGGAGCAGTACTTC. It specifies CASSESTFREQYF.

The rearrangement uses TRBV10-1 and TRBJ2-1; D unresolved. There are 14 residues in the CDR3. Germline CDR1 reads WNHNN; CDR2 reads SYGVQD (reference sequence). Trimming cost V 5 bases and J 3 bases, with 11 bases left between them. DNA of the CDR3: TGCGCCAGCAGTAGTCGGAGAGGCTACAATGAGCAGTTCTTC. It codes for CASSSRRGYNEQFF.

This clone was picked up a small number of times. V and J are TRBV7-3 and TRBJ2-2; 9 bases line up with TRBD1. With V trimmed by 6 bases and J by 5 bases, 1 base remained unmatched. Germline V gives CDR1 SGHTA, CDR2 FQGTGA. This CDR3 has 13 amino acids. The CDR3 loop is CASRTGGTGELFF. CDR3 in DNA: TGTGCCAGCAGGACAGGGGGGACCGGGGAGCTGTTTTTT.

The gene calls are TRBV5-1 and TRBJ1-2, with TRBD1 matching over 7 bases. The length of the CDR3 is 15 residues. Germline CDR1 is SGHRS and CDR2 is YFSETQ. V shed 4 bases and J 8 bases; nucleotides not matched to a gene: 14. The CDR3 spells CASSGDTTGAGGYTF. The CDR3 DNA reads as TGCGCCAGCAGCGGGGATACTACAGGGGCGGGCGGCTACACCTTC.

The chain combines TRBV11-2 with TRBJ2-5; D might be TRBD2 (6 bases). Germline V gene lookup returns CDR1 SGHAT and CDR2 FQNNGV. The V and J ends lost 0 bases and 1 base respectively, with 15 bases between them. This CDR3 region has 17 residues. The CDR3 nucleotides are TGTGCCAGCAGCTTAGATCATTGGAGGGGCCTCCAAGAGACCCAGTACTTC. It codes for CASSLDHWRGLQETQYF.